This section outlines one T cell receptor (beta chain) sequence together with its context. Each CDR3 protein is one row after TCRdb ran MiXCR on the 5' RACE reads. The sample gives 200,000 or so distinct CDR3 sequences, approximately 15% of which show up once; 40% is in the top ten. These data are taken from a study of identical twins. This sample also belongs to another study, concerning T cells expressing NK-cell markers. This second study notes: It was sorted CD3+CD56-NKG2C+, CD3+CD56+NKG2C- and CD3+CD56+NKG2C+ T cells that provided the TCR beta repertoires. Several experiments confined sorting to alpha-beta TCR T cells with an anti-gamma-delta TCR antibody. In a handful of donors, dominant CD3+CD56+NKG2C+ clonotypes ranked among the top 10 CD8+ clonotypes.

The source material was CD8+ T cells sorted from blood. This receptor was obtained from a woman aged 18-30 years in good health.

The CDR3 DNA follows: TGTGCCAGCAGTTTCCAAGCCGGTCCTACCGTCACAGATACGCAGTATTTT. Translated: CASSFQAGPTVTDTQYF. The J gene is TRBJ2-3, the V gene TRBV27; D gene ambiguous. This CDR3 is 17 amino acids long. V lost 3 bases, J lost 2 bases, and 18 bases lay in between. Germline values: CDR1 MNHEY, CDR2 SMNVEV (reference sequence).